A selection of T cell receptor beta chains follows, all from one sample in a study of cytotoxic CD8 clonotypes in ibrutinib-treated CLL. Sequenced by immunoSEQ multiplex PCR; TCRdb stores in-frame clones only, minus some. The data show some 200,000 clones, with 79% seen just once and 10% to 12% held by the top ten. The sample in question was PBMCs, obtained after 12 months of ibrutinib treatment. The source is a human donor with chronic lymphocytic leukemia. Each CDR3 is given with its conserved first and last residue. Each record gives: J gene, V gene, D gene, clone size, CDR3 DNA, CDR3 protein. The D gene is left open where the match is weak. For some rows the clone size is stated as once, few or many, or as a class when expanded; others skip it.

j_call: TRBJ2-2
v_call: TRBV6-5
d_call: -
clone_size: few
cdr3_nt: TGTGCCACCACGGACCCCGGGTCCGGGGAGCTGTTTTTT
cdr3_aa: CATTDPGSGELFF

j_call: TRBJ1-1
v_call: TRBV27
d_call: -
clone_size: -
cdr3_nt: TGTGCCAGCAGTTTTTCGGTTGGCACTGAAGCTTTCTTT
cdr3_aa: CASSFSVGTEAFF

j_call: TRBJ1-2
v_call: TRBV18
d_call: -
clone_size: few
cdr3_nt: TGTGCCAGCTCACCACTGCCGGGAGGCTACACCTTC
cdr3_aa: CASSPLPGGYTF

j_call: TRBJ2-7
v_call: TRBV5-1
d_call: TRBD1
clone_size: once
cdr3_nt: TGCGCCAGCAGCTTACGGACAGGGATCTCCTACGAGCAGTACTTC
cdr3_aa: CASSLRTGISYEQYF

j_call: TRBJ2-7
v_call: TRBV6-5
d_call: -
clone_size: -
cdr3_nt: TGTGCCAGCGCGCAGGGCCTCGAGCAGTACTTC
cdr3_aa: CASAQGLEQYF

j_call: TRBJ1-2
v_call: TRBV5-1
d_call: -
clone_size: -
cdr3_nt: TGCGCCAGCAGCTTTGGCACTAACTATGGCTACACCTTC
cdr3_aa: CASSFGTNYGYTF

j_call: TRBJ2-7
v_call: TRBV19
d_call: -
clone_size: -
cdr3_nt: TGTGCCAGTAGTATTCCCGGGATTGGCTACGAGCAGTACTTC
cdr3_aa: CASSIPGIGYEQYF

j_call: TRBJ1-2
v_call: TRBV28
d_call: TRBD1
clone_size: -
cdr3_nt: TGTGCCAGCAGTTTAACAGGGGGCGCGGGCGGCTACACCTTC
cdr3_aa: CASSLTGGAGGYTF

j_call: TRBJ2-1
v_call: TRBV6-5
d_call: -
clone_size: -
cdr3_nt: TGTGCCAGCAGTTACGGAAATGAGCAGTTCTTC
cdr3_aa: CASSYGNEQFF

j_call: TRBJ1-1
v_call: TRBV7-9
d_call: -
clone_size: -
cdr3_nt: TGTGCCAGCAGCTTAGACCCTAGGGGGAACACTGAAGCTTTCTTT
cdr3_aa: CASSLDPRGNTEAFF

j_call: TRBJ2-7
v_call: TRBV10-3
d_call: TRBD1
clone_size: -
cdr3_nt: TGTGCCATACAGGGGATCAACGAGCAGTACTTC
cdr3_aa: CAIQGINEQYF

j_call: TRBJ2-7
v_call: TRBV27
d_call: -
clone_size: -
cdr3_nt: TGTGCCAGCAGACTAGAGCAGTACTTC
cdr3_aa: CASRLEQYF

j_call: TRBJ2-5
v_call: TRBV2
d_call: TRBD1
clone_size: -
cdr3_nt: TGTGCCAGCAGTGAAGGGCCAGGGGGCGGGGAGACCCAGTACTTC
cdr3_aa: CASSEGPGGGETQYF

j_call: TRBJ2-5
v_call: TRBV18
d_call: TRBD2
clone_size: -
cdr3_nt: TGTGCCAGCTCACCCCTAGCGGGGGCAGAGACCCAGTACTTC
cdr3_aa: CASSPLAGAETQYF

j_call: TRBJ2-7
v_call: TRBV9
d_call: TRBD1
clone_size: -
cdr3_nt: TGTGCCAGCAGCCCCCGCGACAGGGGGCTTGGTGAGCAGTACTTC
cdr3_aa: CASSPRDRGLGEQYF

j_call: TRBJ1-2
v_call: TRBV18
d_call: -
clone_size: -
cdr3_nt: TGTGCCAGCTCACCGGATGCCTCCGCTAACTATGGCTACACCTTC
cdr3_aa: CASSPDASANYGYTF

j_call: TRBJ2-3
v_call: TRBV11-1
d_call: -
clone_size: -
cdr3_nt: TGTGCCAGCAGTGAGAGTGGAGATACGCAGTATTTT
cdr3_aa: CASSESGDTQYF

j_call: TRBJ1-2
v_call: TRBV11-2
d_call: -
clone_size: -
cdr3_nt: TGTGCCAGCAGCCCAGTCTTGGGGCATGGCTACACCTTC
cdr3_aa: CASSPVLGHGYTF

j_call: TRBJ1-5
v_call: TRBV6-5
d_call: -
clone_size: -
cdr3_nt: TGTGCCAGCAGAAGCCCCGGACGCAATCAGCCCCAGCATTTT
cdr3_aa: CASRSPGRNQPQHF

j_call: TRBJ2-3
v_call: TRBV9
d_call: TRBD2
clone_size: -
cdr3_nt: TGTGCCAGCAGCCCGCGGGGGGGGAACACAGATACGCAGTATTTT
cdr3_aa: CASSPRGGNTDTQYF

j_call: TRBJ1-3
v_call: TRBV5-4
d_call: -
clone_size: -
cdr3_nt: TGTGCCAGCAGCTTGGGAAGGACAGCTGGAAACACCATATATTTT
cdr3_aa: CASSLGRTAGNTIYF

j_call: TRBJ1-1
v_call: TRBV6-6
d_call: -
clone_size: -
cdr3_nt: TGTGCCAGCAGCTCCGGACGCCCCCCGGCTTTCTTT
cdr3_aa: CASSSGRPPAFF

j_call: TRBJ2-3
v_call: TRBV11-2
d_call: -
clone_size: -
cdr3_nt: TGTGCCAGCAGCCCCGCCTATCGACAGGATACGCAGTATTTT
cdr3_aa: CASSPAYRQDTQYF